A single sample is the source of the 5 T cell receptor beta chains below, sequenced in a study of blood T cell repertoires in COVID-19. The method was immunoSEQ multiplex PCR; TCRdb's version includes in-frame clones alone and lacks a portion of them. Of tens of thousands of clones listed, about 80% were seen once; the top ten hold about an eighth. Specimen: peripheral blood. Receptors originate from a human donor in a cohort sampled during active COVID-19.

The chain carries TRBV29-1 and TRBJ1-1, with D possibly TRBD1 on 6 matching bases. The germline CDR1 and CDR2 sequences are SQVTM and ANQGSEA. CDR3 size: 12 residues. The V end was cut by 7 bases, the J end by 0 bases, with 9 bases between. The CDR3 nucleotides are TGCAGCGCTGGGGACATGAACACTGAAGCTTTCTTT. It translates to CSAGDMNTEAFF.

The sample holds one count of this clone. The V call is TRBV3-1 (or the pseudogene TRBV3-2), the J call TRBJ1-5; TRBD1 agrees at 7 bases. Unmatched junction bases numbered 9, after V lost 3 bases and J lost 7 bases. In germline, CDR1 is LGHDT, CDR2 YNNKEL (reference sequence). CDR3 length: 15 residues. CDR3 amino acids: CASSQTGRGVQPQHF. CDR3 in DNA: TGTGCCAGCAGCCAGACGGGCAGGGGGGTCCAGCCCCAGCATTTT.

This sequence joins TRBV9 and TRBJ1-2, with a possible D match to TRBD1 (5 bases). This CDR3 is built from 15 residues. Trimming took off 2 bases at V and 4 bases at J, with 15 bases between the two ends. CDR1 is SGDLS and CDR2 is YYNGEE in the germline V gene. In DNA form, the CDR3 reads TGTGCCAGCAGCGTTACAGAGAGGGACTTCTATGGCTACACCTTC. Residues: CASSVTERDFYGYTF.

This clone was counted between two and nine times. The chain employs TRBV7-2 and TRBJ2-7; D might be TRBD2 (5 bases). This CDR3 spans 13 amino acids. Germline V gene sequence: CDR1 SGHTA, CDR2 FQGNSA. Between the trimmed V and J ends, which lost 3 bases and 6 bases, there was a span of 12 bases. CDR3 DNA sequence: TGTGCCAGCAGCTTTTTACTAGTGGGCGAGCAGTACTTC. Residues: CASSFLLVGEQYF.

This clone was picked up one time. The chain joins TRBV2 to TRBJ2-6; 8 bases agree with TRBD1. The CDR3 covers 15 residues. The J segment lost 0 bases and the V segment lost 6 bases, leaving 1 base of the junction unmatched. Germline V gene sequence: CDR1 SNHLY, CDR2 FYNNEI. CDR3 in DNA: TGTGCCAGCAGGGGACAGGCCTCTGGGGCCAACGTCCTGACTTTC. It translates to CASRGQASGANVLTF.